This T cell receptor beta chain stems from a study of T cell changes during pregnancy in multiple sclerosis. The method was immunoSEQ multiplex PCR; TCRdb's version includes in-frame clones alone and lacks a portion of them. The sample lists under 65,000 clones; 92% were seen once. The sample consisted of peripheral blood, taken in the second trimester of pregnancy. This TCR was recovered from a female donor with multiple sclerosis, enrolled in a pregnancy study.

DNA for the CDR3: TGTGCCAGCAGTTTATACCCGTTATCCTCGAGCGATGAGCAGTTCTTC. Its protein product is CASSLYPLSSSDEQFF. This rearrangement joins TRBV27 to TRBJ2-1; D not resolved. The CDR3 is 16 amino acids. Germline assignment: CDR1 MNHEY and CDR2 SMNVEV (reference sequence). Trimming stripped 1 base from V and 8 bases from J, with 18 bases between.